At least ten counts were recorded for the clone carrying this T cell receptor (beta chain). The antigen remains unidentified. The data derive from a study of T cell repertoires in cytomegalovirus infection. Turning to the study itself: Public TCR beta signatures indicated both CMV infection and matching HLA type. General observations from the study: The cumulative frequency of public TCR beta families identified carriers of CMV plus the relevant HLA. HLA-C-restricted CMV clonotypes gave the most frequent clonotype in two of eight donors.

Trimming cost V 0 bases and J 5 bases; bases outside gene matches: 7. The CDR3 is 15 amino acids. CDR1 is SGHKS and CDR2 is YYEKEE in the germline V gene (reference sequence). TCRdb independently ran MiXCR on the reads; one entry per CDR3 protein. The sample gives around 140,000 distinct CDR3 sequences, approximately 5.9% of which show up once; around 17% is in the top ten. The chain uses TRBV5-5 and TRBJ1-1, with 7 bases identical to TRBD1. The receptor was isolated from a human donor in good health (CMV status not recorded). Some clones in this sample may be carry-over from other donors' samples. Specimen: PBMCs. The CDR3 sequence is CASSLVRTGGTEAFF. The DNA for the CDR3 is TGTGCCAGCAGCTTGGTCAGGACAGGCGGGACTGAAGCTTTCTTT.